This section outlines one T cell receptor (beta chain) sequence together with its context. This table comes from immunoSEQ multiplex PCR, and its TCRdb copy is limited to in-frame clones, with some not included. The sample carries about 500,000 clones, roughly 74% recorded once. The ends lost 0 bases at V and 15 bases at J; junction bases unmatched: 8. This CDR3 spans 14 amino acids. The germline CDR1 and CDR2 sequences are SGHDT and YYEEEE. The sample is drawn from a study of shared T cell receptors in the human thymus. The same data also went into a second study, on human thymus T cells. That study adds: Thymic material originated from resections removed in the course of corrective heart surgery.

Specimen: thymocytes. The chain is built from TRBV5-6 and TRBJ2-4; 11 bases are a match to TRBD2. The TCR was taken from a boy less than two years old with a congenital heart defect. Here the CDR3 reads CASSLAGTSGGGYF. Here the CDR3 DNA reads TGTGCCAGCAGCTTGGCCGGGACTAGCGGAGGGGGGTACTTC.